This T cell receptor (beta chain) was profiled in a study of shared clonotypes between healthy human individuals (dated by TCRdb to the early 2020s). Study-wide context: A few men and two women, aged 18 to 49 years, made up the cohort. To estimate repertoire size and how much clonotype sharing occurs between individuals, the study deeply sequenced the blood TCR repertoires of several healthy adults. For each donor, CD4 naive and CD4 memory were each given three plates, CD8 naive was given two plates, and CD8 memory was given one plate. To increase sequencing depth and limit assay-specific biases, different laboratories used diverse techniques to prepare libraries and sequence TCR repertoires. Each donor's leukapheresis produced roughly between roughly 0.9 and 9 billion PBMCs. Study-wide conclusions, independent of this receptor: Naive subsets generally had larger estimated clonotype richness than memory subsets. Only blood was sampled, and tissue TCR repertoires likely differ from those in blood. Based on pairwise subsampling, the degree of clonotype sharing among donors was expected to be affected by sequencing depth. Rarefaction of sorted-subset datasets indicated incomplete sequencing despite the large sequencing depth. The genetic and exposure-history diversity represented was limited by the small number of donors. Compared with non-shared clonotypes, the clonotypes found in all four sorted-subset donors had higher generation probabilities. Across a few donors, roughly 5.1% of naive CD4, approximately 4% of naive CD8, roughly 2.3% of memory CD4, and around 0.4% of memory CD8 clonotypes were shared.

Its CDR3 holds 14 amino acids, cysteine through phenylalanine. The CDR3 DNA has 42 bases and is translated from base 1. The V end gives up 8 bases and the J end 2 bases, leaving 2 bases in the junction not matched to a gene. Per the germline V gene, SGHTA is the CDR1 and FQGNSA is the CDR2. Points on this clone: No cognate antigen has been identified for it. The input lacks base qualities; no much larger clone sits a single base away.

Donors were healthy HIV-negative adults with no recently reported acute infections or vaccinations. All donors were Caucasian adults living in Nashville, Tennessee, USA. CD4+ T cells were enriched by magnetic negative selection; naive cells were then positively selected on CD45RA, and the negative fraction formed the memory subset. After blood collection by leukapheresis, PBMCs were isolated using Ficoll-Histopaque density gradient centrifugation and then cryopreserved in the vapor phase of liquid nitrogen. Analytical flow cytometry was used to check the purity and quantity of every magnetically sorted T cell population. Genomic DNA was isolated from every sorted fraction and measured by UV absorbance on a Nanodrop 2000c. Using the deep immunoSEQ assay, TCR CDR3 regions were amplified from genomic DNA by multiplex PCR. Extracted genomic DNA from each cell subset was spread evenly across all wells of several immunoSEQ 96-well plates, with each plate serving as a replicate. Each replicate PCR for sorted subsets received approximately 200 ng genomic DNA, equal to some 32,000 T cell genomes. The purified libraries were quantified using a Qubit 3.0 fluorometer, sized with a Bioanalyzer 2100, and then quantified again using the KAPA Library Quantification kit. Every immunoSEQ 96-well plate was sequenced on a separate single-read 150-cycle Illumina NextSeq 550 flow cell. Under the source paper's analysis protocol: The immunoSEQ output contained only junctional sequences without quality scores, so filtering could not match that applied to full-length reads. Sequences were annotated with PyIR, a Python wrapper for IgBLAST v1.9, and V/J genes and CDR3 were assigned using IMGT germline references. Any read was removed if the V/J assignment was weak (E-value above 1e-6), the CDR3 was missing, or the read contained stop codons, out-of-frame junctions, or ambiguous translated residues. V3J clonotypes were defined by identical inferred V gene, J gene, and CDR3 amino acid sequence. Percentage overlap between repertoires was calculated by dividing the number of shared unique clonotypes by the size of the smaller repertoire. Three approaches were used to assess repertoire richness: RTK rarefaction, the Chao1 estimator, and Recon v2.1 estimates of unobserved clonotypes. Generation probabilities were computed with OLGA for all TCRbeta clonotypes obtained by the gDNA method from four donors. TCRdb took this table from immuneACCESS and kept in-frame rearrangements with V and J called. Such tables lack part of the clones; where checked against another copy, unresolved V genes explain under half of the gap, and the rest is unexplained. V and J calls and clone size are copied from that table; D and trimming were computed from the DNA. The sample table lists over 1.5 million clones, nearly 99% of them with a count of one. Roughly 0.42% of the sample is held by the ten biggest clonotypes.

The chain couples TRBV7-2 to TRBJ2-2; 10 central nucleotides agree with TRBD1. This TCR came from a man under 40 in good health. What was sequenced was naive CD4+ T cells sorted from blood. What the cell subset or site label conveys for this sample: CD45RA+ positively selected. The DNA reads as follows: TGTGCCAGCGGGACAGGGGCCAACACCGGGGAGCTGTTTTTT. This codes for CASGTGANTGELFF.